The 13 T cell receptor beta chains in this list originate from one sample, sequenced in a study of regulatory T cells in long-lasting Graves disease (dated by TCRdb to about 2021). Libraries were constructed by multiplex PCR. Sequencing took place on an Illumina HiSeq 4000. TCR beta libraries were built with iRepertoire HTBI primers and Arm-PCR amplification of CDR3 regions. The public reads were reanalyzed by TCRdb: fastp trimming at Q25, MiXCR alignment, in-frame beta chains only. Every distinct CDR3 protein forms one entry, paired with its most common genes and DNA. This sample comprises roughly 400,000 distinct CDR3 sequences, 15% to 20% of them detected only once. The ten largest clones add up to 23% of the sample. The meaning of the sample's time point label: newly diagnosed GD, antithyroid drugs for less than 3 months. For both TCR sequencing and RNA sequencing, RNA was extracted from PBMCs using TRIzol.

These records were also assigned to another study, of T cells in Graves' hyperthyroidism and ophthalmopathy.

Here the sequenced sample was peripheral blood mononuclear cells (PBMCs), taken at new diagnosis, from a patient treated with antithyroid drugs. The receptors were gathered from a woman between 18 and 30 years old with Graves disease. Donor details come from another sample of the same person, matched by shared clones.

The chain combines TRBV7-6 with TRBJ2-7; 7 bases are a match to TRBD2. The CDR3 spans 18 residues. CDR1 is SGHVS, CDR2 FNYEAQ, per germline. Germline trimming cut 1 base from V and 0 bases from J; bases unmatched to any gene: 12. The CDR3 DNA reads as TGTGCCAGCAGCTTAGTGGTGGGAGGGTTGAGGGGCTCCTACGAGCAGTACTTC. It encodes CASSLVVGGLRGSYEQYF.

The chain carries TRBV5-8 and TRBJ1-4, with D perhaps TRBD1 (5 bases). V lost 1 base, J lost 6 bases, and 10 bases lay in between. The V gene's germline CDR1 is SGHTS and CDR2 YDEGEE. This CDR3 spans 14 amino acids. As DNA, the CDR3 is TGTGCCAGCAGCTTGTTGGGACGAGATGAAAAACTGTTTTTT. It codes for CASSLLGRDEKLFF.

Only a few counts were recorded for this clonotype. The chain joins TRBV3-1 to TRBJ1-3; D not resolved. The CDR3 covers 16 residues. Germline V gene data show CDR1 as LGHDT and CDR2 as YNNKEL (reference sequence). Trimming took off 1 base at V and 1 base at J, with 11 bases between the two ends. DNA for the CDR3: TGTGCCAGCAGCCAAGTGCCCACAGTTTCTGGAAACACCATATATTTT. Translated, it gives CASSQVPTVSGNTIYF.

This clonotype has ten or more counts. This sequence joins TRBV2 and TRBJ1-5; D possibly corresponds to TRBD1 (5 bases). Trimming took 9 bases from V and 1 from J, leaving 10 bases between them. Germline CDR1 SNHLY, CDR2 FYNNEI. The CDR3 contains 13 residues. The CDR3 loop is CASHQGSNQPQHF. CDR3 DNA: TGTGCCAGTCACCAGGGCAGCAATCAGCCCCAGCATTTT.

This clonotype was detected ten times or more. The V call is TRBV28, the J call TRBJ1-5; no clear D. From germline, CDR1 is MDHEN and CDR2 SYDVKM. This CDR3 spans 20 amino acids. Trimming shortened V by 6 bases and J by 5 bases, and 32 bases separated the two germline ends. The DNA for the CDR3 is TGTGCCAGCAGCCCCCCCACGATGACCCGAGTACGGCTCAAGCATCAGCCCCAGCATTTT. Amino acid sequence: CASSPPTMTRVRLKHQPQHF.

This clonotype occurred many times. The chain combines TRBV6-1 with TRBJ2-2; D is unclear. V was pared by 6 bases and J by 6 bases, with 5 bases between. The CDR3 totals 11 residues. The germline CDR1 and CDR2 sequences are MNHNS and SASEGT. CDR3 DNA sequence: TGTGCCAGCAGGGACCCCGGGGAGCTGTTTTTT. It encodes CASRDPGELFF.

There are a few counts of this clonotype. This chain joins TRBV5-8 and TRBJ1-2, with D unclear. With 1 base removed from V and 5 bases from J, the gap between germline ends came to 12 bases. Germline V gene lookup returns CDR1 SGHTS and CDR2 YDEGEE. CDR3 size: 14 residues. CDR3 DNA sequence: TGTGCCAGCAGCTTGACAGACTTAACTTATGGCTACACCTTC. Protein sequence: CASSLTDLTYGYTF.

This clonotype has a handful of counts. V is TRBV4-3 and J is TRBJ1-1; D possibly corresponds to TRBD1 (6 bases). Deletions cut 0 bases from V and 10 bases from J, with 21 bases between. The germline gives CDR1 LGHNA, CDR2 YSLEER. The CDR3 runs 16 residues. CDR3 in amino acids: CASSQEGVGGEDPAFF. Written as DNA, the CDR3 is TGCGCCAGCAGCCAAGAGGGGGTGGGGGGCGAAGATCCAGCTTTCTTT.

This clonotype was observed many times. This chain connects TRBV28 to TRBJ2-5, with D perhaps TRBD1 or TRBD2 (6 bases each). The germline CDR1 and CDR2 sequences are MDHEN and SYDVKM. Trimming stripped 2 bases from V and 5 bases from J, with 12 bases between. The CDR3 runs 14 residues. This CDR3 reads CASSLGGAGETQYF. The CDR3 DNA sequence: TGTGCCAGCAGTTTAGGGGGCGCGGGGGAGACCCAGTACTTC.

This clonotype was picked up a small number of times. This chain joins TRBV15 and TRBJ1-2; no reliable D call. The CDR3 is 12 residues long. The V gene lost 0 bases and the J gene lost 6 bases, with 5 bases spanning the gap. CDR1 and CDR2 (germline): LNHNV, YYDKDF (reference sequence). CDR3 in DNA: TGTGCCACCAGCAGAGATGCTGATGGCTACACCTTC. It is translated as CATSRDADGYTF.

This clonotype occurred many times. The chain uses TRBV6-2 or TRBV6-3 and TRBJ2-5; 14 nucleotides agree with TRBD2. The CDR3 has 19 amino acids. The ends lost 6 bases at V and 7 bases at J; junction bases unmatched: 19. CDR1 and CDR2 from the germline V gene are MNHEY and SVGEGT. CDR3 residues: CASSTTRLAGGQVLGTQYF. CDR3 nucleotides: TGTGCCAGCAGCACTACGAGACTAGCGGGAGGGCAAGTTTTGGGGACCCAGTACTTC.

The chain combines TRBV28 with TRBJ1-3; tentatively, D is TRBD1 (5 bases). The germline V gene encodes CDR1 MDHEN and CDR2 SYDVKM. The CDR3 length is 14 residues. V was trimmed by 3 bases and J by 4 bases, leaving 10 bases between them. In DNA, the CDR3 is TGTGCCAGCAGTTTCAGTCAGGGCGGAAACACCATATATTTT. Amino acid sequence: CASSFSQGGNTIYF.

The chain carries TRBV10-3 and TRBJ2-6; TRBD2 matches at 7 bases. The trim removed 7 bases at V and 0 bases at J, leaving 3 bases unmatched. This CDR3 is built from 15 residues. The germline CDR1 and CDR2 sequences are ENHRY and SYGVKD. The CDR3 loop reads CAIMGGGSGANVLTF. In DNA form, the CDR3 reads TGTGCCATCATGGGGGGGGGCTCTGGGGCCAACGTCCTGACTTTC.